This T cell receptor beta chain was retrieved from a study of cytomegalovirus exposure and HLA in healthy donors. Across the whole study: The same platform used for the roughly 650 first-cohort repertoires was also used for the 120 or so validation repertoires, as a later analysis reported. General observations from the study: Associated with cytomegalovirus, according to the listing, were fewer than 200 TCR beta chains.

Of note for this clone: As yet, its antigen is unknown.

Using immunoSEQ multiplex PCR, the repertoire was profiled, and TCRdb retains in-frame clones only, with some absent. Of 200,000 or so clones in the sample, about 93% were seen once. The sample consisted of PBMCs. This clonotype was obtained from a woman between 18 and 30 years old in good health and CMV-seronegative.

CDR3 region: CASSILQGGDTQYF. The CDR3 DNA is TGTGCCAGTAGTATCTTACAGGGGGGAGATACGCAGTATTTT. The chain has TRBV19 and TRBJ2-3; TRBD1 aligns across 8 bases. The V gene's germline CDR1 is LNHDA and CDR2 SQIVND (reference sequence). Trimming took 3 bases from V and 5 from J; bases not matched to a gene: 4. This CDR3 region has 14 residues. Filled out from reference TRBV19 and TRBJ2-3, the complete variable domain reads DGGITQSPKYLFRKEGQNVTLSCEQNLNHDAMYWYRQDPGQGLRLIYYSQIVNDFQKGDIAEGYSVSREKKESFPLTVTSAQKNPTAFYLCASSILQGGDTQYFGPGTRLTVL.